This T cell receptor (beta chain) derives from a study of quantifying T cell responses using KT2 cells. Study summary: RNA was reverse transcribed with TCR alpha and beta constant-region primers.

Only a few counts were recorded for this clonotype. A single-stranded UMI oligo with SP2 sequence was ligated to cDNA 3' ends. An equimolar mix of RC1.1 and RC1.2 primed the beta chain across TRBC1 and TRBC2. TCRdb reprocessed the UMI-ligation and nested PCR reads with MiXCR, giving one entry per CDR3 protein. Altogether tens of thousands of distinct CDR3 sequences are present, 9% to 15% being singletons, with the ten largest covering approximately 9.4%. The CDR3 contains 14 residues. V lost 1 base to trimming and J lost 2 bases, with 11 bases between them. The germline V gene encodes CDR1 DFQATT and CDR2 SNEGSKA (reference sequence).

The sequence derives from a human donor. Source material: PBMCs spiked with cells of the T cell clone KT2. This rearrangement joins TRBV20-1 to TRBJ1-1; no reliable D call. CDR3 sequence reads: CSARGIAENTEAFF. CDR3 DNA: TGCAGTGCTAGAGGGATCGCAGAAAACACTGAAGCTTTCTTT.